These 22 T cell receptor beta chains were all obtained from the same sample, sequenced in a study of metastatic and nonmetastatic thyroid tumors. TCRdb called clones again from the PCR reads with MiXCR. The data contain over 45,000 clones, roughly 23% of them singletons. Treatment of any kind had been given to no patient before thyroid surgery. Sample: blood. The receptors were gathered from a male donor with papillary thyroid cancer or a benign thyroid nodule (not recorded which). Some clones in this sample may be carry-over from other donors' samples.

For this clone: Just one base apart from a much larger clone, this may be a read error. The CDR3 DNA reads as TGTGCCAGCAGGCTATGGACCTACGAGCAGTACTTC. It is translated as CASRLWTYEQYF. The V gene is TRBV28, the J gene TRBJ2-7; D unclear. V was shortened by 6 bases and J by 2 bases, with 8 bases between the two germline ends. Germline V gene data show CDR1 as MDHEN and CDR2 as SYDVKM. The CDR3 covers 12 residues.

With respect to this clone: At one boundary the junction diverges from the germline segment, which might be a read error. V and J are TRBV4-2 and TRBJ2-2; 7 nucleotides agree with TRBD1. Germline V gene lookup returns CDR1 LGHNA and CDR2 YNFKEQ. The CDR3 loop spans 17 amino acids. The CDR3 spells CASSQETEIRVAGGLFF. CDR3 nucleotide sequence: TGTGCCAGCAGCCAAGAGACGGAAATACGGGTAGCAGGGGGGCTGTTTTTT.

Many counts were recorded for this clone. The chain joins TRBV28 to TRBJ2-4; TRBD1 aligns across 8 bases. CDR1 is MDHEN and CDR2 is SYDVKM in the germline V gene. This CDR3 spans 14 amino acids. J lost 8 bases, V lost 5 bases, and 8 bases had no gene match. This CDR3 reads CASSHRTGRDIQYF. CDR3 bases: TGTGCCAGCAGTCACAGGACAGGGCGGGACATTCAGTACTTC.

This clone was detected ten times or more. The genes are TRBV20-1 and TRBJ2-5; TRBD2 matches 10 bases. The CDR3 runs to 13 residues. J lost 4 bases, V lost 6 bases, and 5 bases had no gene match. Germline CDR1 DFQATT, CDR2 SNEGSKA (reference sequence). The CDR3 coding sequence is TGCAGTGCCCCTAGCGGGAGTGCAGAGACCCAGTACTTC. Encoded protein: CSAPSGSAETQYF.

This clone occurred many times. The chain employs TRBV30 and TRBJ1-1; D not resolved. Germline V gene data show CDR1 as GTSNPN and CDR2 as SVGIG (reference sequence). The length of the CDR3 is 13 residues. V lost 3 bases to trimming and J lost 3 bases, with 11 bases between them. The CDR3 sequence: CAWSFGLYTEAFF. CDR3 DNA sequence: TGTGCCTGGAGCTTTGGATTATACACTGAAGCTTTCTTT.

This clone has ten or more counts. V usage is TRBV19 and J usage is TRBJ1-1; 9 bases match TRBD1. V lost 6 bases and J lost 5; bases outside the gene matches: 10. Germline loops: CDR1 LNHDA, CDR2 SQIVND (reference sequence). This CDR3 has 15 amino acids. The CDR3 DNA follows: TGTGCCAGTAGACCACTACAGGGGGCGGGAACTGAAGCTTTCTTT. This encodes CASRPLQGAGTEAFF.

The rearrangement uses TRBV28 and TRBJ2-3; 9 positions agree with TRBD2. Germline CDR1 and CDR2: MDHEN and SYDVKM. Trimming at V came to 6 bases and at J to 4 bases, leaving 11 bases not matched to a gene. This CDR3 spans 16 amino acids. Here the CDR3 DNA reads TGTGCCAGCAGAGAAATAGCGGGAGTTGGGCCAGATACGCAGTATTTT. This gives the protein CASREIAGVGPDTQYF.

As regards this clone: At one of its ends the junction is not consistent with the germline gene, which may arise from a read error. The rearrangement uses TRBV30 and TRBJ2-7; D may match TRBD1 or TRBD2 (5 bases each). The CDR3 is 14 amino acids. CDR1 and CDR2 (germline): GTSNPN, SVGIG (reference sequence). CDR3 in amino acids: CAWCVSGTAYEQYF. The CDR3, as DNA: TGTGCCTGGTGTGTCTCCGGGACGGCCTACGAGCAGTACTTC.

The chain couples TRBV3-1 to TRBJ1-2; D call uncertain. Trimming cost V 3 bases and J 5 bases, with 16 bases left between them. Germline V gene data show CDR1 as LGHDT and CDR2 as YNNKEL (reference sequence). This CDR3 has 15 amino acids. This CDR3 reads CASSQGGRSLYGYTF. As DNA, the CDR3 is TGTGCCAGCAGCCAGGGCGGCAGAAGCCTTTATGGCTACACCTTC.

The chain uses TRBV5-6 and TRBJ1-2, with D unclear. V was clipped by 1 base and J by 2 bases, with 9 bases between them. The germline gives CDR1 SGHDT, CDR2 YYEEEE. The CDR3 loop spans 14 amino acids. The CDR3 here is CASSLINANYGYTF. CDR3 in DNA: TGTGCCAGCAGCTTGATTAACGCCAACTATGGCTACACCTTC.

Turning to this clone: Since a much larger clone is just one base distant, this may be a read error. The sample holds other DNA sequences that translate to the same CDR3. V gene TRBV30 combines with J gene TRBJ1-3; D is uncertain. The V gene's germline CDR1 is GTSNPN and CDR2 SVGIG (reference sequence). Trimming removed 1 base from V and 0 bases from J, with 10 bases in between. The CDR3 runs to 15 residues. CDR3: CAWSAQLFSGNTIYF. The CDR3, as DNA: TGTGCCTGGAGTGCACAATTATTCTCTGGAAACACCATATATTTT. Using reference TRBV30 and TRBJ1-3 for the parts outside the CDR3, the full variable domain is SQTIHQWPATLVQPVGSPLSLECTVEGTSNPNLYWYRQAAGRGLQLLFYSVGIGQISSEVPQNLSASRPQDRQFILSSKKLLLSDSGFYLCAWSAQLFSGNTIYFGEGSWLTVV.

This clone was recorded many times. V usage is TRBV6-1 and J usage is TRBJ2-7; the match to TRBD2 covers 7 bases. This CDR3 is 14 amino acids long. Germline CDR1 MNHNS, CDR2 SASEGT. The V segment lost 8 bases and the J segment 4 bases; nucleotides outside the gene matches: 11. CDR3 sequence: CASRGDFLSYEQYF. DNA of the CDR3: TGTGCCAGCCGGGGGGACTTCCTTTCTTACGAGCAGTACTTC.

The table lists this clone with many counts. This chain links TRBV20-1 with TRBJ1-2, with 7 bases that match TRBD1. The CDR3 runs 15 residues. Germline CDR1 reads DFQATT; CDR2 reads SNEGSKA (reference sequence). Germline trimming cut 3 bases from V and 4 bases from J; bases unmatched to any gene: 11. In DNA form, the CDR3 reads TGCAGTGCTAGGGGGTTGACAGGGCCGGGCTATGGCTACACCTTC. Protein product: CSARGLTGPGYGYTF.

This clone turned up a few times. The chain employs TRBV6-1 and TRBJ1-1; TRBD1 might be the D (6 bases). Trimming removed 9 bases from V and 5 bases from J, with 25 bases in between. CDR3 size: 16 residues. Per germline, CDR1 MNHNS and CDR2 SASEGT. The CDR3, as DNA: TGTGCCAGAAGCAGTACACCACCCGGGGGGCTGACTGAAGCTTTCTTT. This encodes CARSSTPPGGLTEAFF.

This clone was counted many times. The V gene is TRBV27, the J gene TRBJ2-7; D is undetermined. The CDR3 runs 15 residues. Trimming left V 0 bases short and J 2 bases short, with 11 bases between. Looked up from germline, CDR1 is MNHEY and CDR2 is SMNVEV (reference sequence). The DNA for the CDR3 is TGTGCCAGCAGTTTATCAGGGCTTCGAACCTACGAGCAGTACTTC. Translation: CASSLSGLRTYEQYF.

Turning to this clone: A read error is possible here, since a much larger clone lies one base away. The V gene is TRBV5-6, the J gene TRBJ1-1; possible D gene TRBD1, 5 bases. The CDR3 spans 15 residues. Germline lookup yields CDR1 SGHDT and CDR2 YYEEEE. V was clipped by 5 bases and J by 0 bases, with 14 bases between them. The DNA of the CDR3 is TGTGCCAGCAGTCTTTGGGGGGGACTGAACACTGAAGCTTTCTTT. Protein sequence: CASSLWGGLNTEAFF.

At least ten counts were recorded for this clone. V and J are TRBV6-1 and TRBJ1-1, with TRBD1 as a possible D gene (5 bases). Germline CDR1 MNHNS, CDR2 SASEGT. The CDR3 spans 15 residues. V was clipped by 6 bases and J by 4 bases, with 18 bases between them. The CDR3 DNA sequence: TGTGCCAGCAGGCCCTGGGGGGGGTCGGGCACTGAAGCTTTCTTT. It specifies CASRPWGGSGTEAFF.

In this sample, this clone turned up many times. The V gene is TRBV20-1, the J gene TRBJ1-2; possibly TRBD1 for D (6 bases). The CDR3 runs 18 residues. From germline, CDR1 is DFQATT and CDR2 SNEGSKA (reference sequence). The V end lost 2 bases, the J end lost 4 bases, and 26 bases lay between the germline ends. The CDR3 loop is CSARTIPLRGGEIYGYTF. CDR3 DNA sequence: TGCAGTGCTAGAACAATCCCCCTACGTGGGGGCGAAATCTATGGCTACACCTTC.

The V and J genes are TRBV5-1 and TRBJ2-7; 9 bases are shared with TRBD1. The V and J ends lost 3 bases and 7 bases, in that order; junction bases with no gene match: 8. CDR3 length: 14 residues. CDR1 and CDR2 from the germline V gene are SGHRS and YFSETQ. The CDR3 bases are TGCGCCAGCAGCTACATACAGGGGGCGCGTGAGCAGTACTTC. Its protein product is CASSYIQGAREQYF.

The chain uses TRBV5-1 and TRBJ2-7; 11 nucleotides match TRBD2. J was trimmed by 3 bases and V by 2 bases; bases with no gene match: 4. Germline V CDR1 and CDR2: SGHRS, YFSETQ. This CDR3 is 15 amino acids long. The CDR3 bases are TGCGCCAGCAGCTTAGGGACTAGCGGAAGCTACGAGCAGTACTTC. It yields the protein CASSLGTSGSYEQYF.

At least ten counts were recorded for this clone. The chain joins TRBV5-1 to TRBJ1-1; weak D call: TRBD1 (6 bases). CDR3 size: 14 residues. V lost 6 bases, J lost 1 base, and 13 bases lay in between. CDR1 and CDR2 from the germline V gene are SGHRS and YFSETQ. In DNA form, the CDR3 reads TGCGCCAGCAAAACCAAACAGGGGAACACTGAAGCTTTCTTT. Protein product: CASKTKQGNTEAFF.

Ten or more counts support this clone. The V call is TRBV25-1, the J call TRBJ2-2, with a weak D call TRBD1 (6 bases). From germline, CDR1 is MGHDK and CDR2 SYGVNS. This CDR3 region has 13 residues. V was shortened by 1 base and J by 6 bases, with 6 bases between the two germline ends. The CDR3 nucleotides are TGTGCCAGCAGTGAATGGGGGCCCGGGGAGCTGTTTTTT. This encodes CASSEWGPGELFF.